The clone carrying this T cell receptor beta chain was counted many times. Antigen specificity is unknown. Together with a sample-barcoded 5' primer, a J-beta primer mix was included in a second PCR lasting about 6 to 11 cycles. One entry per CDR3 protein results from TCRdb running MiXCR on the 5' RACE reads. The sample holds 1.5 million to 2 million distinct CDR3 sequences, 40% to 55% seen once. Healthy Russian Caucasian donors spanned ages about 6 to 90 years. The length of the CDR3 is 17 residues. The V end lost 0 bases, the J end lost 2 bases, and 11 bases lay between the germline ends. CDR1 and CDR2 (germline): LGHNA, YNFKEQ. This entry is derived from a study of blood T cells in healthy people across ages. Study-wide results and limits: Comparison with aged donors showed that long-lived donors had more naive CD4+ cells and higher diversity.

The receptor's source is a woman in her forties in good health. Sequenced: blood. This chain uses TRBV4-2 with TRBJ2-6, with D uncertain. CDR3 residues: CASSQDLGGTGANVLTF. CDR3 bases: TGTGCCAGCAGCCAAGATCTCGGCGGCACTGGGGCCAACGTCCTGACTTTC.